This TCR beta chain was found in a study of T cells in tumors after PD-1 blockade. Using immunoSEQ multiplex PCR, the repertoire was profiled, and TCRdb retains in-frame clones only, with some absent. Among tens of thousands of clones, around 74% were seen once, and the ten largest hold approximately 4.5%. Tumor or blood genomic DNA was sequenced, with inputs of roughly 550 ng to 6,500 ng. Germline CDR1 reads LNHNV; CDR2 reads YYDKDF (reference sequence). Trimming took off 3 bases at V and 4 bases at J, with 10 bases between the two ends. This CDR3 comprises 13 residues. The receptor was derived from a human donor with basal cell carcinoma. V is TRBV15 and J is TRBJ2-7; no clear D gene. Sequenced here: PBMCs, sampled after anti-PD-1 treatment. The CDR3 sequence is CATSRDFKYEQYF. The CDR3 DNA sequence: TGTGCCACCAGCAGGGATTTTAAGTACGAGCAGTACTTC. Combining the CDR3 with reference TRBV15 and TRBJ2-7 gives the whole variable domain DAMVIQNPRYQVTQFGKPVTLSCSQTLNHNVMYWYQQKSSQAPKLLFHYYDKDFNNEADTPDNFQSRRPNTSFCFLDIRSPGLGDTAMYLCATSRDFKYEQYFGPGTRLTVT.